This T cell receptor beta chain emerged from a study of T-cell reconstitution after alpha-beta-depleted transplantation in children. Whole-study results and caveats: The study traced high day-60 TCRbeta diversity in some patients to surviving recipient T cells and thymic progenitors. One year after transplant, T-cell counts and diversity came mostly from newly produced T cells. By about two months after transplant, alpha-beta T cells reportedly arose from several hundred graft clones that had expanded.

This CDR3 has 15 residues. CDR1 and CDR2 from the germline V gene are SGDLS and YYNGEE. V lost 0 bases and J lost 7; bases outside the gene matches: 9. TCRbeta library preparation incorporated unique molecular identifiers. MiXCR, run by TCRdb on the PCR reads, gives a single entry per CDR3 protein. The sample gives about 900,000 distinct CDR3 sequences, less than 30% of which show up once; about 28% is in the top ten. With regard to this clonotype: Its specificity is unknown.

This sequence was found in a boy in the first two years of life who had a stem cell transplant for SCID, so the T cells may come from the graft donor. The chain links TRBV9 to TRBJ1-1; TRBD1 aligns across 7 bases. The sequenced sample was PBMCs, mostly from graft donor cells, obtained 360 days after TCRalphabeta/CD19-depleted stem cell transplant. The CDR3 region has the DNA TGTGCCAGCAGCGTAGATGCAGGGGGACAAAATGAAGCTTTCTTT. It translates to CASSVDAGGQNEAFF.